These 7 T cell receptor beta chains share one sample of origin, sequenced in a study of blood T cell repertoires in COVID-19. The table came from immunoSEQ multiplex PCR; TCRdb's copy has only in-frame clones and leaves some out. The sample lists a few hundred thousand clones, 85% to 90% occurring once. Sequencing was done on a sample of peripheral blood. Receptor source: a woman aged 25 to 39 with COVID-19, enrolled during active disease.

The chain links TRBV18 to TRBJ1-1; maybe TRBD1 (6 bases). The CDR3 is 15 amino acids. V shed 3 bases and J shed 5 bases, with 16 bases lying between them. Per germline, CDR1 KGHSH and CDR2 LQKENI. DNA of the CDR3: TGTGCCAGCTCACCTGGGCAGGGGAGTCGGACTGAAGCTTTCTTT. It is translated as CASSPGQGSRTEAFF.

The sample holds one count of this clone. The chain links TRBV19 to TRBJ2-2; 12 nucleotides align to TRBD2. The CDR3 sequence is 16 residues long. Germline CDR1 LNHDA, CDR2 SQIVND (reference sequence). With 5 bases clipped from V and 4 bases from J, the junction kept 5 bases outside the gene matches. CDR3: CASSLLAGGLTGELFF. For the CDR3, the DNA is TGTGCCAGTAGTTTACTAGCGGGAGGTCTCACCGGGGAGCTGTTTTTT.

The chain has TRBV28 and TRBJ1-5; D not certain. V gave up 4 bases and J gave up 0 bases, with 7 bases separating them. The CDR3 is made up of 14 amino acids. The germline V gene has CDR1 MDHEN and CDR2 SYDVKM. The CDR3 loop is CASSSYISNQPQHF. For the CDR3, the DNA is TGTGCCAGCAGTTCATACATTAGCAATCAGCCCCAGCATTTT. Drawing the rest from reference TRBV28 and TRBJ1-5, the complete variable domain is DVKVTQSSRYLVKRTGEKVFLECVQDMDHENMFWYRQDPGLGLRLIYFSYDVKMKEKGDIPEGYSVSREKKERFSLILESASTNQTSMYLCASSSYISNQPQHFGDGTRLSIL.

The sample holds one count of this clone. This chain links TRBV27 with TRBJ2-5, with D maybe TRBD1 (6 bases). V lost 8 bases, J lost 2 bases, and 18 bases lay in between. CDR3 length: 15 amino acids. Germline V CDR1 and CDR2: MNHEY, SMNVEV (reference sequence). The CDR3 coding sequence is TGTGCCAGCCGAAGGCGACAGGAAACACAAGAGACCCAGTACTTC. Residues: CASRRRQETQETQYF.

For this clone: Germline is not matched at one junction end, which may reflect a read error. The chain couples TRBV3-1 (or the pseudogene TRBV3-2) to TRBJ2-6, with unresolved D. The CDR3 runs 15 residues. Germline lookup yields CDR1 LGHDT and CDR2 YNNKEL (reference sequence). The CDR3: CAGSHRVPGANVLTF. The CDR3 nucleotides read TGTGCCGGCAGCCACCGAGTCCCGGGGGCCAACGTCCTGACTTTC.

V and J are TRBV14 and TRBJ2-3, with unresolved D. Germline V gives CDR1 SGHDN, CDR2 FVKESK. The CDR3 has 15 residues. Deletions cut 1 base from V and 0 bases from J, with 8 bases between. The CDR3: CASSQGALSTDTQYF. CDR3 in DNA: TGTGCCAGCAGCCAAGGCGCACTAAGCACAGATACGCAGTATTTT.

This chain connects TRBV9 to TRBJ2-5, with 8 positions matching TRBD1. Looked up from germline, CDR1 is SGDLS and CDR2 is YYNGEE. The CDR3 has 16 residues. Germline trimming cut 2 bases from V and 5 bases from J; bases unmatched to any gene: 11. This CDR3 reads CASSVDRGSVGETQYF. Here the CDR3 DNA reads TGTGCCAGCAGCGTCGACAGGGGATCTGTTGGGGAGACCCAGTACTTC.